The T cell receptor (beta chain) described here comes from a study of blood T cell repertoires in COVID-19. TCRdb's table, derived via immunoSEQ multiplex PCR, lists solely in-frame clones and lacks some. The table has tens of thousands of clones, approximately 70% seen once. This clone was detected once. This sequence originates from a woman in her sixties in a cohort sampled during active or convalescent COVID-19. The material sequenced was peripheral blood.

The CDR3 sequence: CASSWSLGSYNEQFF. In DNA form, the CDR3 reads TGTGCCAGCAGTTGGAGCCTAGGCTCCTACAATGAGCAGTTCTTC. The J gene is TRBJ2-1, the V gene TRBV6-2 or TRBV6-3; D not certain. The CDR3 extends over 15 amino acids. CDR1 is MNHEY and CDR2 is SVGEGT in the germline V gene. Trimming left V 4 bases short and J 0 bases short, with 10 bases between.